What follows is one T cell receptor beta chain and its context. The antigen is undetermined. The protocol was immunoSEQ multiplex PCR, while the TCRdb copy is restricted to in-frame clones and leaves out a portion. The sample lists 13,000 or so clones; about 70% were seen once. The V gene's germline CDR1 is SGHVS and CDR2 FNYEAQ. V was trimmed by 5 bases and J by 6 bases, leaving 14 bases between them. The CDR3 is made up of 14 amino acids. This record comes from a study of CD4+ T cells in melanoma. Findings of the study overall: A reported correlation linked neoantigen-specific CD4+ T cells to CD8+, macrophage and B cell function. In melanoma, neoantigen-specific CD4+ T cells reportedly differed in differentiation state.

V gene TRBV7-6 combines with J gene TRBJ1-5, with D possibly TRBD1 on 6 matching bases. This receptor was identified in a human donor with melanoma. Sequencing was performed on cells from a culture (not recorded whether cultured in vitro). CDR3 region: CASSVGGPGQPQHF. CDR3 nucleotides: TGTGCCAGCAGCGTAGGGGGGCCCGGTCAGCCCCAGCATTTT.